This T cell receptor beta chain comes out of a study of T-cell reconstitution after alpha-beta-depleted transplantation in children. V shed 4 bases and J 7 bases; nucleotides not matched to a gene: 13. This CDR3 spans 16 amino acids. The germline gives CDR1 SEHNR, CDR2 FQNEAQ (reference sequence). Study-level findings and limits: The study reportedly traced alpha-beta T cells about two months after transplant to several hundred expanded graft clones. The authors attributed T-cell counts and diversity one year after transplant mostly to newly produced T cells.

TCRbeta library preparation incorporated unique molecular identifiers. MiXCR, applied by TCRdb to the PCR reads, yields one record per CDR3 protein. The data hold about 340,000 distinct CDR3 sequences, with around 15% observed a single time. In regard to this clonotype: Its antigen is unidentified.

The source of this sequence is a male patient aged 2 to 9 who had a stem cell transplant for acute lymphoblastic leukemia, so the T cells may come from the graft donor. The chain carries TRBV7-9 and TRBJ2-1; 7 nucleotides agree with TRBD2. Sample: PBMCs, mostly from graft donor cells, taken 360 days after TCRalphabeta/CD19-depleted stem cell transplant. CDR3 sequence reads: CASSSPFGGLENEQFF. CDR3 DNA sequence: TGTGCCAGCAGCTCCCCCTTCGGGGGGTTGGAGAATGAGCAGTTCTTC.